Each of the 7 T cell receptor beta chains below was sequenced from the same sample in a study of cytomegalovirus exposure and HLA in healthy donors. PCR primers comprised 60 Vbeta and 13 Jbeta primers. Sequencing was performed with immunoSEQ multiplex PCR; in TCRdb, only in-frame clones are kept and a portion is missing. The profile shows 190,000 or so clones, roughly 78% of them singletons. Sequencing was carried out using PBMCs. These receptors were taken from a boy between 10 and 17 years old in good health and CMV-seronegative.

This clone appeared a few times. This chain connects TRBV15 to TRBJ2-1; a possible D gene is TRBD2 (5 bases). With 0 bases removed from V and 8 bases from J, the gap between germline ends came to 17 bases. CDR3 length equals 16 residues. Germline V gives CDR1 LNHNV, CDR2 YYDKDF (reference sequence). CDR3 nucleotides: TGTGCCACCAGCAGAGATTTAGAGGGAAGGTGGCATGAGCAGTTCTTC. Its translation: CATSRDLEGRWHEQFF.

The V and J genes are TRBV5-1 and TRBJ1-4; D is unclear. Looked up from germline, CDR1 is SGHRS and CDR2 is YFSETQ. V lost 1 base and J 0 bases, leaving 10 bases between the germline ends. The CDR3 extends over 16 amino acids. CDR3 loop: CASSLRGIATNEKLFF. Written as DNA, the CDR3 is TGCGCCAGCAGCTTGCGGGGTATTGCAACTAATGAAAAACTGTTTTTT.

The rearrangement joins TRBV27 to TRBJ1-1, with 7 bases fitting TRBD1. The CDR3 has 19 residues. V was pared by 4 bases and J by 4 bases, with 21 bases of the junction left unmatched. Germline V gene data show CDR1 as MNHEY and CDR2 as SMNVEV (reference sequence). CDR3 DNA: TGTGCCAGCAGTTCCCCCCCCAGCGCCCCAGGGGGGCTACGCACTGAAGCTTTCTTT. This codes for CASSSPPSAPGGLRTEAFF.

This chain links TRBV29-1 with TRBJ2-3; 8 nucleotides line up with TRBD2. Germline-derived CDR1 and CDR2 are SQVTM and ANQGSEA. Losses at the gene ends were 6 bases for V and 1 base for J; bases not matched to a gene: 12. The CDR3 has 16 residues. Written as DNA, the CDR3 is TGCAGCGTGGGAGGGGTTCGGGAGGGAGGCACAGATACGCAGTATTTT. This codes for CSVGGVREGGTDTQYF.

The rearrangement uses TRBV9 and TRBJ1-2, with D perhaps TRBD1 (6 bases). Between the trimmed V and J ends, which lost 3 bases and 4 bases, there was a span of 16 bases. The CDR3 covers 15 residues. Germline CDR1 SGDLS, CDR2 YYNGEE. DNA of the CDR3: TGTGCCAGCAGCGCGAATCCTACAGGGACCTATGGCTACACCTTC. Residues: CASSANPTGTYGYTF.

The table lists this clone with a count of one. This rearrangement joins TRBV29-1 to TRBJ1-1; 8 bases match TRBD1. The germline V gene has CDR1 SQVTM and CDR2 ANQGSEA. This CDR3 is built from 14 residues. V trimming: 6 bases; J trimming: 5 bases; junction bases outside the gene matches: 11. Here the CDR3 reads CSVAEGQVITEAFF. The CDR3 DNA reads as TGCAGCGTAGCCGAGGGACAGGTTATAACTGAAGCTTTCTTT.

In its sample, this clone was seen a few times. One end of the junction varies from germline; a read error may be responsible. The chain recombines TRBV19 with TRBJ2-7; D not certain. The germline CDR1 and CDR2 sequences are LNHDA and SQIVND (reference sequence). The CDR3 spans 11 residues. CDR3 coding DNA: TGTGCCAGTAGTATTAATAGGCAGGTTGTCTTC. It translates to CASSINRQVVF.